The clone carrying this T cell receptor (beta chain) came up once. In the original workflow: Scientists estimated how many nucleated cells there were by amplifying reference gene primers. This table comes from immunoSEQ multiplex PCR, and its TCRdb copy is limited to in-frame clones, with some not included. V and J calls and clone size are copied from that table; D and trimming were computed from the DNA. The sample consists of fewer than 120,000 clones, over 65% of them appearing once. The J segment lost 6 bases and the V segment lost 6 bases, leaving 3 bases of the junction unmatched. From germline, CDR1 is MNHEY and CDR2 SVGAGI. This CDR3 comprises 13 residues. These data are taken from a study of blood T cell repertoires in COVID-19. Study information: Samples of COVID-19 (acute and convalescent) were obtained from the United States, Italy and Spain. Nucleic acid was either cDNA or gDNA, and it came from T cells, B-cell-depleted T cells, or PBMCs.

This receptor was obtained from a woman older than 75 with acute or convalescent COVID-19. The sample consisted of peripheral blood. The gene calls are TRBV6-5 and TRBJ2-1; 9 bases line up with TRBD1. Here the CDR3 DNA reads TGTGCCAGCAGCGGACAGGGGATCAATGAGCAGTTCTTC. Protein: CASSGQGINEQFF.